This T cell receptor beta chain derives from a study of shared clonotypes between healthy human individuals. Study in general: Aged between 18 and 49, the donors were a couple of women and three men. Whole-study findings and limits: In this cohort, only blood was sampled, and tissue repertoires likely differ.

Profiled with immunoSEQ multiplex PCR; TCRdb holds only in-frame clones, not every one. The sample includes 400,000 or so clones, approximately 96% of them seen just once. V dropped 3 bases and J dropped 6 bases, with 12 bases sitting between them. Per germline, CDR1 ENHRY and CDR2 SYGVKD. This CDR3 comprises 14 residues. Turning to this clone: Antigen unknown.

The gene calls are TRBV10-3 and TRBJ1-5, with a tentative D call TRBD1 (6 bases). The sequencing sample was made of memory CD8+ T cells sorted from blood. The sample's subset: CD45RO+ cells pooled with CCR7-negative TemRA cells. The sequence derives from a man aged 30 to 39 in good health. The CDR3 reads CAISEGVGGQPQHF. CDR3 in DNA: TGTGCCATCAGTGAAGGGGTAGGGGGTCAGCCCCAGCATTTT.